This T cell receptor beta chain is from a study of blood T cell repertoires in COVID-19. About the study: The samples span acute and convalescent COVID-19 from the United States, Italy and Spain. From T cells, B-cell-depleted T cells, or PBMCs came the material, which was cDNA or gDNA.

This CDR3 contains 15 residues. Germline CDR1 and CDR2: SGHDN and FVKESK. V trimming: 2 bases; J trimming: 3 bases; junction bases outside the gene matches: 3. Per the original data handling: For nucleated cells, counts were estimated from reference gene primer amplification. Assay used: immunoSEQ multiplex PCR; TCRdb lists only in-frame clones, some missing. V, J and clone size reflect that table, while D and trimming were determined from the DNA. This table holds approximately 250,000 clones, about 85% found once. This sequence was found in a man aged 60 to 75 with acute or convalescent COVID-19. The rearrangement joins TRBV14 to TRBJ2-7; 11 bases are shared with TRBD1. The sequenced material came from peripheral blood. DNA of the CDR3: TGTGCCAGCAGCCAAACGGGACAGGGGGTCTACGAGCAGTACTTC. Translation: CASSQTGQGVYEQYF.